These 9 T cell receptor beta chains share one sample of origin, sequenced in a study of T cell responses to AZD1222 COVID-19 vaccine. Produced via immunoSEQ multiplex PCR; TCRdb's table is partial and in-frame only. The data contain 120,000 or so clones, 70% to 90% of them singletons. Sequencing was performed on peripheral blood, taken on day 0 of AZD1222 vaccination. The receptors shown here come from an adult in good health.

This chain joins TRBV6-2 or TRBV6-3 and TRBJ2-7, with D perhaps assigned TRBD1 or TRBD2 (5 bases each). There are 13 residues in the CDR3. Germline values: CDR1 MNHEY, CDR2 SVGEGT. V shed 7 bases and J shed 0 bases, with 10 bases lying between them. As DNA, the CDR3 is TGTGCCAGCACCCCGAGGGGCTCCTACGAGCAGTACTTC. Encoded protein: CASTPRGSYEQYF.

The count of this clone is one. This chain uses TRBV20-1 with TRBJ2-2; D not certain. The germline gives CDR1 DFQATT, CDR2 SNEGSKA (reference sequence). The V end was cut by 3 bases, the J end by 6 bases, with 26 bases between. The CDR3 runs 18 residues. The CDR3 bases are TGCAGTGCTAGTGGGCCGAGCAGGACGGATTTCACCCCCGGGGAGCTGTTTTTT. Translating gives CSASGPSRTDFTPGELFF.

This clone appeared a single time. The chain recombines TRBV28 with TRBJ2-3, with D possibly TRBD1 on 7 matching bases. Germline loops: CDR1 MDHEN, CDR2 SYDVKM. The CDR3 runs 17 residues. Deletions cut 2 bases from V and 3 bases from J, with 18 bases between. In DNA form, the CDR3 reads TGTGCCAGCAGTTTAAGGGGTCAGGGGGGTCGGACAGATACGCAGTATTTT. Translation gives CASSLRGQGGRTDTQYF.

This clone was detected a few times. The CDR3 DNA reads as TGTGCCAGCAGCCATTGGGGACAGGGAAATTCACCCCTCCACTTT. Translating gives CASSHWGQGNSPLHF. V and J are TRBV14 and TRBJ1-6; TRBD1 matches 9 bases. The CDR3 loop spans 15 amino acids. V shed 3 bases, J shed 7 bases, and the junction held 4 bases outside the gene matches. CDR1 and CDR2 (germline): SGHDN, FVKESK.

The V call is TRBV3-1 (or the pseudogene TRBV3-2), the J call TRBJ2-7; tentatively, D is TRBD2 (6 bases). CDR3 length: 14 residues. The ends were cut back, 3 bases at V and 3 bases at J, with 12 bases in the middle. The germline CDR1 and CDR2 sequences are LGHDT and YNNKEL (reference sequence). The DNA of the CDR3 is TGTGCCAGCAGCCAGGACTATGATAGCTACGAGCAGTACTTC. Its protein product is CASSQDYDSYEQYF.

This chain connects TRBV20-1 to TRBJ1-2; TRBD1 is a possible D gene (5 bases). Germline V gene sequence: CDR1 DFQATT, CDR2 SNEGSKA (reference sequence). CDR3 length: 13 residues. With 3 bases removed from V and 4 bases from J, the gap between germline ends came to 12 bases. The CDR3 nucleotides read TGCAGTGCTAGTGGGGGTACCATCTATGGCTACACCTTC. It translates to CSASGGTIYGYTF.

CDR3 in DNA: TGTGCCAGCAGCGTCGACATCTACGAGCAGTACTTC. The encoded protein is CASSVDIYEQYF. The rearrangement uses TRBV7-2 and TRBJ2-7; D call uncertain. CDR3 size: 12 residues. Trimming took off 5 bases at V and 3 bases at J, with 8 bases between the two ends. CDR1 is SGHTA and CDR2 is FQGNSA in the germline V gene. Full variable domain (missing parts from reference TRBV7-2 and TRBJ2-7): GAGVSQSPSNKVTEKGKDVELRCDPISGHTALYWYRQSLGQGLEFLIYFQGNSAPDKSGLPSDRFSAERTGGSVSTLTIQRTQQEDSAVYLCASSVDIYEQYFGPGTRLTVT.

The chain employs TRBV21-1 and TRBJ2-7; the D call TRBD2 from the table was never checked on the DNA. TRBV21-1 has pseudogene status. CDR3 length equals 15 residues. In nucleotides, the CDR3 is TGTGCCAGCAGCAAGGTGAAGGAGAGCTCCTACGAGCAGTACTTC. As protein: CASSKVKESSYEQYF.

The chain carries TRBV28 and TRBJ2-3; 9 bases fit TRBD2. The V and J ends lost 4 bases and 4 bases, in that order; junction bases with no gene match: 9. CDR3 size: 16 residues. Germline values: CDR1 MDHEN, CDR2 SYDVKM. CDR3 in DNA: TGTGCCAGCAGTTCTCGCGGGGGGGGCGCATCAGATACGCAGTATTTT. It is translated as CASSSRGGGASDTQYF.